Listed here are 30 T cell receptor beta chains from one sample, sequenced in a study of blood T cell repertoires in COVID-19. Only in-frame clones appear in the TCRdb table, and some are missing; sequencing was by immunoSEQ multiplex PCR. The sample holds 150,000 to 170,000 clones; 76% are singletons and the top ten take roughly 3.5%. The sequenced material came from peripheral blood. Every receptor here comes from a woman aged 80 or over with acute or convalescent COVID-19.

This clone was detected once. The V and J genes are TRBV19 and TRBJ1-1, with a possible D match to TRBD1 (6 bases). The germline gives CDR1 LNHDA, CDR2 SQIVND (reference sequence). Trimming shortened V by 9 bases and J by 5 bases, and 25 bases separated the two germline ends. This CDR3 has 16 amino acids. Here the CDR3 reads CASRPYSGGPGTEAFF. In DNA, the CDR3 is TGTGCCAGCAGGCCTTACTCCGGGGGGCCGGGGACTGAAGCTTTCTTT.

The rearrangement links TRBV12-3 or TRBV12-4 to TRBJ2-1, with a possible D match to TRBD1 (5 bases). Trimming left V 7 bases short and J 7 bases short, with 14 bases between. This CDR3 is 13 amino acids long. CDR3 nucleotides: TGTGCCAGCACCTCAACAAGGGGTAATGAGCAGTTCTTC. It translates to CASTSTRGNEQFF.

The CDR3 loop reads CASSIQGHMNTEAFF. The CDR3 coding sequence is TGTGCCAGCAGCATACAGGGACACATGAACACTGAAGCTTTCTTT. The V gene is TRBV7-9, the J gene TRBJ1-1, with a tentative D call TRBD1 (6 bases). The CDR3 length is 15 residues. Germline V lookup: CDR1 SEHNR, CDR2 FQNEAQ (reference sequence). Trimming removed 5 bases at V and 0 bases at J, with 13 bases between.

The chain employs TRBV7-3 and TRBJ2-2; perhaps TRBD1 as D (5 bases). CDR3 length: 17 amino acids. The germline V and J ends were trimmed by 1 base and 1 base, with 13 bases remaining between them. Germline values: CDR1 SGHTA, CDR2 FQGTGA. CDR3 DNA: TGTGCCAGCAGCTTAAAGGTACAGGAGCTGAACACCGGGGAGCTGTTTTTT. It specifies CASSLKVQELNTGELFF.

CDR3: CASRKILDRGRAYGYTF. CDR3 sequence (DNA): TGTGCCAGCAGAAAAATCCTCGACAGGGGGCGCGCCTATGGCTACACCTTC. The chain carries TRBV13 and TRBJ1-2; 10 nucleotides align to TRBD1. The trim removed 6 bases at V and 4 bases at J, leaving 14 bases unmatched. The germline V gene encodes CDR1 PRHDT and CDR2 FYEKMQ (reference sequence). CDR3 length: 17 residues.

This clone has just a few counts. This chain joins TRBV3-1 (or the pseudogene TRBV3-2) and TRBJ1-1, with 9 positions matching TRBD1. Germline loops: CDR1 LGHDT, CDR2 YNNKEL (reference sequence). This CDR3 has 14 residues. The J segment lost 5 bases and the V segment lost 4 bases, leaving 5 bases of the junction unmatched. The CDR3 loop is CASSPNRGQTEAFF. The CDR3 coding sequence is TGTGCCAGCAGCCCGAACAGGGGGCAGACTGAAGCTTTCTTT.

The chain combines TRBV5-1 with TRBJ2-1; the D gene is possibly TRBD2 (6 bases). The V end was cut by 3 bases, the J end by 5 bases, with 12 bases between. Germline CDR1 and CDR2: SGHRS and YFSETQ. The CDR3 has 14 residues. The CDR3 nucleotides are TGCGCCAGCAGCTCTGGACTATCCAACAATGAGCAGTTCTTC. It specifies CASSSGLSNNEQFF.

This chain uses TRBV3-1 (or the pseudogene TRBV3-2) with TRBJ2-3; the match to TRBD1 covers 7 bases. CDR1 and CDR2 (germline): LGHDT, YNNKEL (reference sequence). J gave up 3 bases and V 8 bases, and 8 bases lay outside the gene matches. CDR3 length: 14 amino acids. The CDR3 nucleotides are TGTGCCAGCGGGACCCAGGGGGTTACAGATACGCAGTATTTT. This gives the protein CASGTQGVTDTQYF.

The V and J genes are TRBV3-1 (or the pseudogene TRBV3-2) and TRBJ1-6; no reliable D call. CDR3 length equals 15 residues. Germline V gene data show CDR1 as LGHDT and CDR2 as YNNKEL (reference sequence). Trimming cost V 1 base and J 7 bases, with 11 bases left between them. CDR3 nucleotides: TGTGCCAGCAGCCAAGTCCCCGACAAGAATTCACCCCTCCACTTT. This gives the protein CASSQVPDKNSPLHF.

The gene calls are TRBV11-1 and TRBJ2-2; weak D call: TRBD1 (7 bases). Trimming shortened V by 5 bases and J by 1 base, and 14 bases separated the two germline ends. Germline CDR1 is SGHAT and CDR2 is FQDESV (reference sequence). This CDR3 is built from 16 residues. As DNA, the CDR3 is TGTGCCAGCAGCCCGGAGGGGGCGGGGAACACCGGGGAGCTGTTTTTT. This codes for CASSPEGAGNTGELFF.

The V gene is TRBV10-3, the J gene TRBJ1-1, with D unclear. V lost 8 bases to trimming and J lost 1 base, with 20 bases between them. CDR3 length equals 16 residues. Germline assignment: CDR1 ENHRY and CDR2 SYGVKD. The CDR3 DNA reads TGTGCCATCGCTCCCGGAACTACCCTCGGGAACACTGAAGCTTTCTTT. It codes for CAIAPGTTLGNTEAFF.

V is TRBV18 and J is TRBJ1-2; a weak D match, TRBD1 (5 bases). The germline CDR1 and CDR2 sequences are KGHSH and LQKENI. V was shortened by 2 bases and J by 3 bases, with 16 bases between the two germline ends. This CDR3 contains 16 residues. DNA for the CDR3: TGTGCCAGCTCACCATCGACAGAGAGAAAGGACTATGGCTACACCTTC. Encoded protein: CASSPSTERKDYGYTF. Using reference TRBV18 and TRBJ1-2 for the parts outside the CDR3, the full variable domain is NAGVMQNPRHLVRRRGQEARLRCSPMKGHSHVYWYRQLPEEGLKFMVYLQKENIIDESGMPKERFSAEFPKEGPSILRIQQVVRGDSAAYFCASSPSTERKDYGYTFGSGTRLTVV.

This chain joins TRBV5-1 and TRBJ1-2; 7 bases align to TRBD1. There are 13 residues in the CDR3. Germline CDR1 and CDR2: SGHRS and YFSETQ. The V segment lost 4 bases and the J segment 5 bases; nucleotides outside the gene matches: 5. The CDR3 nucleotides are TGCGCCAGCAGCGCCAGGGGGTGGTATGGCTACACCTTC. Its protein is CASSARGWYGYTF.

V is TRBV5-1 and J is TRBJ2-7, with D possibly TRBD2 on 5 matching bases. In germline, CDR1 is SGHRS, CDR2 YFSETQ. This CDR3 spans 14 amino acids. V lost 0 bases to trimming and J lost 4 bases, with 11 bases between them. The CDR3 spells CASSLVGDVYEQYF. The CDR3 DNA reads as TGCGCCAGCAGCTTGGTGGGAGATGTGTACGAGCAGTACTTC.

V gene TRBV10-1 combines with J gene TRBJ1-1; 9 nucleotides line up with TRBD1. CDR1 is WNHNN and CDR2 is SYGVQD in the germline V gene (reference sequence). This CDR3 contains 12 residues. V lost 3 bases to trimming and J lost 10 bases; unmatched junction nucleotides: 3. The CDR3 sequence is CASSDNRGRAFF. The CDR3 nucleotides are TGCGCCAGCAGTGATAACAGGGGGCGAGCTTTCTTT.

The gene calls are TRBV7-9 and TRBJ1-2; perhaps TRBD1 as D (5 bases). Germline V CDR1 and CDR2: SEHNR, FQNEAQ (reference sequence). Trimming took 0 bases from V and 6 from J, leaving 8 bases between them. This CDR3 has 13 amino acids. The CDR3 protein is CASSLAGLNGYTF. The CDR3 DNA reads TGTGCCAGCAGCTTAGCGGGGCTAAATGGCTACACCTTC.

The chain couples TRBV18 to TRBJ1-1; D may be TRBD1 (6 bases). Trimming stripped 4 bases from V and 9 bases from J, with 12 bases between. CDR1 and CDR2 from the germline V gene are KGHSH and LQKENI. This CDR3 contains 12 residues. The CDR3 is CASSLEQGQAFF. DNA for the CDR3: TGTGCCAGCTCACTCGAACAGGGACAAGCTTTCTTT.

This chain links TRBV30 with TRBJ1-3; the D gene is possibly TRBD1 (5 bases). The CDR3 runs to 12 residues. V was clipped by 4 bases and J by 2 bases, with 6 bases between them. CDR1 is GTSNPN and CDR2 is SVGIG in the germline V gene (reference sequence). The CDR3 DNA reads TGTGCCTGGACAGGGACTGGAAACACCATATATTTT. It specifies CAWTGTGNTIYF.

The chain joins TRBV30 to TRBJ1-5; D remains unclear. CDR1 is GTSNPN, CDR2 SVGIG, per germline (reference sequence). The CDR3 has 12 amino acids. Trimming stripped 4 bases from V and 5 bases from J, with 9 bases between. The CDR3 loop reads CAWNLGDQPQHF. CDR3 in DNA: TGTGCCTGGAACCTAGGTGATCAGCCCCAGCATTTT.

The V call is TRBV6-5, the J call TRBJ2-7, with TRBD2 matching over 9 bases. The V gene's germline CDR1 is MNHEY and CDR2 SVGAGI. J was trimmed by 2 bases and V by 10 bases; bases with no gene match: 6. The CDR3 loop spans 13 amino acids. CDR3 in amino acids: CATSTSGPYEQYF. CDR3 bases: TGTGCCACCTCGACTAGCGGACCCTACGAGCAGTACTTC.

This chain joins TRBV19 and TRBJ1-3, with TRBD1 matching 7 bases. This CDR3 contains 15 residues. Germline values: CDR1 LNHDA, CDR2 SQIVND (reference sequence). Germline trimming cut 7 bases from V and 0 bases from J; bases unmatched to any gene: 6. In DNA form, the CDR3 reads TGTGCCAGTACCCAGGGGGACAGCTCTGGAAACACCATATATTTT. Its translation is CASTQGDSSGNTIYF. The full variable domain, with the rest looked up from reference TRBV19 and TRBJ1-3, is DGGITQSPKYLFRKEGQNVTLSCEQNLNHDAMYWYRQDPGQGLRLIYYSQIVNDFQKGDIAEGYSVSREKKESFPLTVTSAQKNPTAFYLCASTQGDSSGNTIYFGEGSWLTVV.

The chain joins TRBV19 to TRBJ1-1, with 9 bases matching TRBD1. Germline CDR1 and CDR2: LNHDA and SQIVND (reference sequence). The ends lost 1 base at V and 6 bases at J; junction bases unmatched: 12. CDR3 length: 17 residues. The CDR3 is CASSIGPGQGIEAEAFF. CDR3 coding DNA: TGTGCCAGTAGTATAGGCCCGGGACAGGGAATTGAGGCTGAAGCTTTCTTT.

The chain uses TRBV19 and TRBJ1-2; D uncertain. CDR3 size: 11 residues. Trimming removed 7 bases at V and 7 bases at J, with 10 bases between. Germline CDR1 is LNHDA and CDR2 is SQIVND (reference sequence). CDR3 sequence reads: CASTEGGGYTF. DNA for the CDR3: TGTGCCAGTACGGAGGGCGGTGGCTACACCTTC.

The V and J genes are TRBV19 and TRBJ1-5; TRBD1 aligns across 11 bases. CDR1 LNHDA and CDR2 SQIVND come from the germline V gene (reference sequence). Trimming cost V 6 bases and J 2 bases; bases outside gene matches: 6. This CDR3 contains 16 residues. CDR3 coding DNA: TGTGCCAGTAGGCTGGACAGGGGGCTGGGCAATCAGCCCCAGCATTTT. It codes for CASRLDRGLGNQPQHF.

The J gene is TRBJ2-2, the V gene TRBV13; 10 bases are a match to TRBD1. Germline V CDR1 and CDR2: PRHDT, FYEKMQ (reference sequence). The CDR3 sequence is 14 residues long. Germline trimming cut 11 bases from V and 4 bases from J; bases unmatched to any gene: 7. The CDR3 sequence is CAGRQGAATGELFF. The CDR3 DNA follows: TGTGCCGGACGACAGGGGGCCGCCACCGGGGAGCTGTTTTTT. The whole variable domain, filled in from reference TRBV13 and TRBJ2-2, reads AAGVIQSPRHLIKEKRETATLKCYPIPRHDTVYWYQQGPGQDPQFLISFYEKMQSDKGSIPDRFSAQQFSDYHSELNMSSLELGDSALYFCAGRQGAATGELFFGEGSRLTVL.

The chain joins TRBV28 to TRBJ1-4; D unresolved. Germline V gene sequence: CDR1 MDHEN, CDR2 SYDVKM. V was cut by 6 bases and J by 4 bases, with 12 bases left in between. The CDR3 runs to 14 residues. The CDR3 nucleotides are TGTGCCAGCAGACCCTTGCGGCTTAATGAAAAACTGTTTTTT. Protein: CASRPLRLNEKLFF.

Written as DNA, the CDR3 is TGTGCCAGCAGGCAGACTAGCATCCTGTCCTACGAGCAGTACTTC. Its translation: CASRQTSILSYEQYF. This rearrangement joins TRBV2 to TRBJ2-7; 7 nucleotides agree with TRBD2. V lost 6 bases, J lost 1 base, and 9 bases stayed unmatched. Germline V gene sequence: CDR1 SNHLY, CDR2 FYNNEI. The CDR3 sequence is 15 residues long.

The chain uses TRBV7-7 and TRBJ2-1, with 10 bases fitting TRBD2. The CDR3 has 15 amino acids. Germline CDR1 is SSHAT and CDR2 is FNYEAQ (reference sequence). V lost 5 bases and J lost 4; bases outside the gene matches: 5. CDR3 in amino acids: CASSQGLASYNEQFF. Here the CDR3 DNA reads TGTGCCAGCAGCCAGGGACTAGCGAGTTACAATGAGCAGTTCTTC.

The V and J genes are TRBV7-2 and TRBJ1-5, with D maybe TRBD1 (5 bases). This CDR3 comprises 16 residues. From germline, CDR1 is SGHTA and CDR2 FQGNSA. V was shortened by 1 base and J by 7 bases, with 17 bases between the two germline ends. The CDR3 DNA reads TGTGCCAGCAGCTTAGGGGGTCCAGGGTTGGAACAGCCCCAGCATTTT. Amino acids: CASSLGGPGLEQPQHF.

This chain connects TRBV18 to TRBJ2-7; 7 nucleotides agree with TRBD1. The junction had 10 bases not matched to a gene; V was cut back by 3 bases and J by 5 bases. The CDR3 sequence is 15 residues long. Germline CDR1 reads KGHSH; CDR2 reads LQKENI. CDR3 nucleotide sequence: TGTGCCAGCTCACCGGGGACAGCTCCCGGACACGAGCAGTACTTC. This codes for CASSPGTAPGHEQYF.